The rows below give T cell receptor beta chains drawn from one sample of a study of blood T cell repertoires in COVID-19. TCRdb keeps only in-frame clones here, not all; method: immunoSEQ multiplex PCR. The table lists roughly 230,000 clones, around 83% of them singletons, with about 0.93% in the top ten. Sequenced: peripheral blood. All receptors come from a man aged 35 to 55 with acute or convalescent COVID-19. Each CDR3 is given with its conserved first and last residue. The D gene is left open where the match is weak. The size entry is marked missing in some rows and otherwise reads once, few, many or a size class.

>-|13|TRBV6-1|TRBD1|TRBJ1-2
CASTVDRVYGYTF
TGTGCCAGCACCGTTGACAGGGTCTATGGCTACACCTTC
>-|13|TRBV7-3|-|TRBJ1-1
CASSLQRESEAFF
TGTGCCAGCAGCCTACAGAGAGAGTCTGAAGCTTTCTTT
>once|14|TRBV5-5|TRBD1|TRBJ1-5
CASSPTGGGQPQHF
TGTGCCAGCAGCCCGACAGGGGGGGGCCAGCCCCAGCATTTT
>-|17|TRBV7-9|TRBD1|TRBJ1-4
CASSLAQGAVAREKLFF
TGTGCCAGCAGCCTAGCCCAGGGGGCGGTTGCTCGGGAAAAACTGTTTTTT
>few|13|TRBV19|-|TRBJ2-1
CASSLSGWDEQFF
TGTGCCAGTAGTCTGTCGGGTTGGGATGAGCAGTTCTTC
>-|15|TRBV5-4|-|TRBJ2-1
CASSSRDSIYNEQFF
TGTGCCAGCAGCTCCCGGGACTCCATATACAATGAGCAGTTCTTC
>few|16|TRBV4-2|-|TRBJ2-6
CASSKVGSSGANVLTF
TGTGCCAGCAGCAAAGTCGGTAGCTCTGGGGCCAACGTCCTGACTTTC
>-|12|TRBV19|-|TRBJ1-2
CASSQGLGGYTF
TGTGCCAGTAGTCAGGGCCTCGGGGGCTACACCTTC
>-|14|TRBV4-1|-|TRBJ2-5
CASSQFDGQETQYF
TGCGCCAGCAGCCAATTCGACGGGCAAGAGACCCAGTACTTC
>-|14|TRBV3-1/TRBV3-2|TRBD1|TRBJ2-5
CASSRGQGLETQYF
TGTGCCAGCAGCCGAGGACAGGGTCTAGAGACCCAGTACTTC
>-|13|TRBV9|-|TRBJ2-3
CASSVGTRDTQYF
TGTGCCAGCAGCGTAGGTACCCGGGATACGCAGTATTTT
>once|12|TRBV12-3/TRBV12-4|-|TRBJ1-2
CASSFQGNGYTF
TGTGCCAGCAGTTTCCAGGGGAACGGCTACACCTTC
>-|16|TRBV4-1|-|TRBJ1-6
CASSQIPKQDYSPLHF
TGCGCCAGCAGCCAAATACCAAAACAGGATTATTCACCCCTCCACTTT
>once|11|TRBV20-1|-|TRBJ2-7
CSARDRGEQYF
TGCAGTGCTAGAGATCGAGGGGAGCAGTACTTC
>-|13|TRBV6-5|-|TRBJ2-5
CASTRSRGETQYF
TGTGCCAGCACCCGATCCCGGGGGGAGACCCAGTACTTC
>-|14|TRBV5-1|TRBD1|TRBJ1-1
CASSLAGGGTEAFF
TGCGCCAGCAGCTTGGCAGGGGGCGGAACTGAAGCTTTCTTT
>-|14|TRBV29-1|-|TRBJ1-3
CSGNRDLSGNTIYF
TGCAGCGGAAACAGGGACCTCTCTGGAAACACCATATATTTT
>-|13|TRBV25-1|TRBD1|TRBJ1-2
CASQEPTGYGYTF
TGTGCCAGCCAGGAGCCGACAGGGTATGGCTACACCTTC
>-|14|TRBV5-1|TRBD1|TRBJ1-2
CASNVGRGDYGYTF
TGCGCCAGCAATGTAGGCAGGGGGGACTATGGCTACACCTTC
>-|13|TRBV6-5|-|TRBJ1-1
CASSYSRSAGAFF
TGTGCCAGCAGTTATTCCCGATCGGCGGGAGCTTTCTTT
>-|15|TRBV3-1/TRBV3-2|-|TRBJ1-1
CASSPGGELRTEAFF
TGTGCCAGCAGCCCCGGAGGGGAGTTAAGGACTGAAGCTTTCTTT
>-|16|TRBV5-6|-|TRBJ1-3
CASSLDRSPSGNTIYF
TGTGCCAGCAGCTTGGACCGGAGTCCCTCTGGAAACACCATATATTTT
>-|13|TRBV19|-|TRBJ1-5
CASSFYPNQPQHF
TGTGCCAGTAGTTTCTACCCGAATCAGCCCCAGCATTTT
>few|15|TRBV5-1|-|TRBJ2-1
CASSSEGGAYNEQFF
TGCGCCAGCAGCTCCGAGGGGGGGGCCTACAATGAGCAGTTCTTC
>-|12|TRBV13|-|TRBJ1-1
CASSSRRTEAFF
TGTGCCAGCAGCTCACGGAGGACTGAAGCTTTCTTT
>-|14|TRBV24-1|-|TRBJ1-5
CATSGAGVGQPQHF
TGTGCCACCAGTGGGGCGGGGGTAGGGCAGCCCCAGCATTTT
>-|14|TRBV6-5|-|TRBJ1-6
CASSFRVSNSPLHF
TGTGCCAGCAGTTTTCGGGTCTCAAATTCACCCCTCCACTTT
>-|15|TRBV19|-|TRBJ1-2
CASSPVLVDWGGYTF
TGTGCCAGTAGCCCTGTTTTGGTGGACTGGGGTGGCTACACCTTC
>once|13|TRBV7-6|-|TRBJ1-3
CASSLSAGNTIYF
TGTGCCAGCAGCTTGTCAGCTGGAAACACCATATATTTT
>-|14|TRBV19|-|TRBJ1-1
CASNTMVMNTEAFF
TGTGCCAGTAACACCATGGTCATGAACACTGAAGCTTTCTTT
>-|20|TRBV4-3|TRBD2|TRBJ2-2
CASSQYPLSTREANTGELFF
TGCGCCAGCAGCCAATACCCTCTTAGTACACGGGAGGCGAACACCGGGGAGCTGTTTTTT
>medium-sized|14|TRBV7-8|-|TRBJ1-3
CASSLDSTGNTIYF
TGTGCCAGCAGCTTAGACAGTACTGGAAACACCATATATTTT
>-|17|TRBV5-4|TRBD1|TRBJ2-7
CASSFGVGQDQTYEQYF
TGTGCCAGCAGCTTTGGTGTGGGACAGGACCAAACCTACGAGCAGTACTTC
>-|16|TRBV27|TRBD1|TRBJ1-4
CASSLGRGTGNEKLFF
TGTGCCAGCAGTTTAGGACGTGGGACAGGGAATGAAAAACTGTTTTTT
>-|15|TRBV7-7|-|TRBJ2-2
CASSSGTHGGGELFF
TGTGCTAGCAGCTCCGGGACCCACGGGGGCGGGGAGCTGTTTTTT
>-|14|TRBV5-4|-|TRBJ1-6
CASSLEYTGSPLHF
TGTGCCAGCAGCTTGGAGTACACGGGTTCACCCCTCCACTTT
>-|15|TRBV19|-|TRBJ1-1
CASMTWGSTKGEAFF
TGTGCCAGTATGACCTGGGGCAGCACGAAGGGTGAAGCTTTCTTT
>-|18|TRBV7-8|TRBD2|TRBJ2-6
CASSLTLAGGAGANVLTF
TGTGCCAGCAGCTTAACATTAGCGGGGGGGGCGGGGGCCAACGTCCTGACTTTC
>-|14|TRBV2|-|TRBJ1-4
CASRGGSTNEKLFF
TGTGCCAGCCGGGGGGGATCAACTAATGAAAAACTGTTTTTT
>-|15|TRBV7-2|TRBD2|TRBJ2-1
CASSFTASGYNEQFF
TGTGCCAGCAGCTTTACCGCTAGCGGTTACAATGAGCAGTTCTTC
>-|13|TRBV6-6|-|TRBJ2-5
CASRDWRKETQYF
TGTGCCAGCAGGGATTGGCGGAAAGAGACCCAGTACTTC
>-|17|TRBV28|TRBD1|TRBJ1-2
CASSPPGQGMPSYGYTF
TGTGCCAGCAGCCCGCCGGGACAGGGCATGCCTTCCTATGGCTACACCTTC
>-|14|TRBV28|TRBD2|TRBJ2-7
CASSLNLGGYEQYF
TGTGCCAGCAGTTTAAATCTGGGGGGGTACGAGCAGTACTTC
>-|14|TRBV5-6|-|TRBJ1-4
CASSLELGHEKLFF
TGTGCCAGCAGCTTGGAACTGGGGCATGAAAAACTGTTTTTT
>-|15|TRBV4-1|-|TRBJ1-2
CASSQGTYLNYGYTF
TGCGCCAGCAGCCAAGGGACATACCTCAACTATGGCTACACCTTC
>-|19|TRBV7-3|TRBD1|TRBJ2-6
CASSLDPTQGAFGANVLTF
TGTGCCAGCAGCTTAGATCCTACACAGGGGGCTTTCGGGGCCAACGTCCTGACTTTC
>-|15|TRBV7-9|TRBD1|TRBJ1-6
CASSPRQGNNSPLHF
TGTGCCAGCAGCCCCAGACAGGGGAACAATTCACCCCTCCACTTT